This passage covers 26 T cell receptor beta chains from one sample sequenced in a study of blood T cells in healthy people across ages. Using a J-beta primer mix together with a sample-barcoded 5' primer, a second PCR was run for roughly 6 to 12 cycles. TCRdb analysed the 5' RACE reads with MiXCR anew, one entry per CDR3 protein. There are 700,000 or so distinct CDR3 sequences in the sample; around two fifths occur only once, and about 30% lies in the top ten. Sequencing input: blood. These receptor sequences come from an elderly man in good health.

The chain combines TRBV3-1 with TRBJ2-5, with D maybe TRBD2 (7 bases). The CDR3 loop spans 14 amino acids. Trimming removed 0 bases at V and 11 bases at J, with 16 bases between. From germline, CDR1 is LGHDT and CDR2 YNNKEL (reference sequence). The DNA for the CDR3 is TGTGCCAGCAGCCAAGAAGGGGGGGGAGATGAGCAGTACTTC. It codes for CASSQEGGGDEQYF.

The chain joins TRBV10-3 to TRBJ1-5; D remains unclear. The germline V gene encodes CDR1 ENHRY and CDR2 SYGVKD. The CDR3 loop spans 13 amino acids. Trimming cost V 2 bases and J 6 bases, with 8 bases left between them. The CDR3 loop is CAISEDGIQPQHF. For the CDR3, the DNA is TGTGCCATCAGTGAGGATGGGATTCAGCCCCAGCATTTT.

This clonotype has only a few counts. The chain links TRBV5-1 to TRBJ2-5; possible D gene TRBD2, 5 bases. V gave up 5 bases and J gave up 5 bases, with 19 bases separating them. CDR3 length: 15 residues. CDR1 and CDR2 (germline): SGHRS, YFSETQ. The CDR3 nucleotides are TGCGCCAGCAGGTCTAAGGATGAAAGAGGGGAGACCCAGTACTTC. It is translated as CASRSKDERGETQYF.

V is TRBV25-1 and J is TRBJ1-6, with D perhaps TRBD1 (5 bases). Trimming shortened V by 3 bases and J by 13 bases, and 13 bases separated the two germline ends. This CDR3 is built from 13 residues. Germline V gives CDR1 MGHDK, CDR2 SYGVNS. CDR3 sequence: CASSDRTGLPLHF. As DNA, the CDR3 is TGTGCCAGCAGTGATAGGACGGGGCTGCCCCTCCACTTT.

The chain has TRBV4-3 and TRBJ2-5, with 7 bases lining up with TRBD2. Germline CDR1 LGHNA, CDR2 YSLEER. The J segment lost 4 bases and the V segment lost 1 base, leaving 12 bases of the junction unmatched. The CDR3 has 17 amino acids. The CDR3 loop reads CASSQGSGGGMRETQYF. The CDR3 DNA reads TGCGCCAGCAGCCAAGGCTCTGGGGGGGGGATGCGAGAGACCCAGTACTTC.

V is TRBV6-5 and J is TRBJ2-7; D possibly corresponds to TRBD1 (6 bases). The CDR3 length is 13 residues. The V gene lost 7 bases and the J gene lost 7 bases, with 17 bases spanning the gap. Per germline, CDR1 MNHEY and CDR2 SVGAGI. The CDR3 region is CASNRTALEEQYF. CDR3 bases: TGTGCCAGCAACAGGACAGCCTTGGAGGAGCAGTACTTC.

This clonotype appeared many times. V is TRBV21-1 and J is TRBJ1-6. TRBV21-1 is a pseudogene segment. The CDR3 sequence is 12 residues long. The CDR3 protein is CASSNVGSPLHF. The CDR3 DNA is TGTGCCAGCAGCAATGTCGGTTCACCCCTCCACTTT.

About this clonotype itself: This may arise from a read error, as a much more abundant clone is one base away. V and J are TRBV29-1 and TRBJ2-5; TRBD2 agrees at 10 bases. Trimming removed 7 bases from V and 4 bases from J; junction bases left unmatched: 9. The CDR3 runs 14 residues. In germline, CDR1 is SQVTM, CDR2 ANQGSEA. The CDR3 DNA is TGCAGCGCGAGCAGGACTAGCGGAGCAGAGACCCAGTACTTC. Translated, it gives CSASRTSGAETQYF.

V and J are TRBV28 and TRBJ1-1, with 9 bases matching TRBD1. Germline CDR1 MDHEN, CDR2 SYDVKM. V shed 6 bases, J shed 5 bases, and the junction held 7 bases outside the gene matches. This CDR3 has 14 residues. This chain's CDR3 is CASRSTGGGTEAFF. CDR3 coding DNA: TGTGCCAGCAGATCAACAGGGGGCGGGACTGAAGCTTTCTTT.

This clonotype turned up a few times. The rearrangement uses TRBV5-1 and TRBJ2-3; D is unclear. In germline, CDR1 is SGHRS, CDR2 YFSETQ. There are 13 residues in the CDR3. V was cut by 4 bases and J by 6 bases, with 12 bases left in between. In DNA form, the CDR3 reads TGCGCCAGCAGCGTGCTGCCCCAGGATACGCAGTATTTT. Its protein product is CASSVLPQDTQYF.

The genes are TRBV29-1 and TRBJ2-7; possible D gene TRBD2, 6 bases. This CDR3 has 14 residues. CDR1 and CDR2 (germline): SQVTM, ANQGSEA. Trimming took off 2 bases at V and 7 bases at J, with 18 bases between the two ends. Here the CDR3 reads CSVEYGRTYSEQYF. The CDR3 DNA follows: TGCAGCGTTGAATACGGGAGAACGTACAGTGAGCAGTACTTC.

This clonotype was seen more than once but under ten times. The CDR3 coding sequence is TGTGCCAGCAGCTTAGGTCGTGGCGGGGGGGCCAGCACAGATACGCAGTATTTT. Its translation: CASSLGRGGGASTDTQYF. This rearrangement joins TRBV7-6 to TRBJ2-3, with 9 bases fitting TRBD2. The CDR3 consists of 18 residues. After removal of 1 base from V and 0 bases from J, the junction contained 8 bases not matched to a gene. CDR1 and CDR2 from the germline V gene are SGHVS and FNYEAQ.

The rearrangement links TRBV5-1 to TRBJ2-5; D remains ambiguous. V was trimmed by 4 bases and J by 2 bases, leaving 12 bases between them. The CDR3 covers 14 residues. Germline assignment: CDR1 SGHRS and CDR2 YFSETQ. CDR3 sequence (DNA): TGCGCCAGCAGCGCGCAGCCAGGTCAAGAGACCCAGTACTTC. It codes for CASSAQPGQETQYF.

This clonotype appeared a few times. The chain links TRBV7-2 to TRBJ2-7, with a tentative D call TRBD2 (5 bases). Germline assignment: CDR1 SGHTA and CDR2 FQGNSA. The ends were cut back, 1 base at V and 3 bases at J, with 10 bases in the middle. This CDR3 contains 14 residues. The chain's CDR3 is CASSLGGSVYEQYF. Written as DNA, the CDR3 is TGTGCCAGCAGCTTAGGTGGTAGCGTCTACGAGCAGTACTTC.

The table lists this clonotype with many counts. The V call is TRBV20-1, the J call TRBJ2-6; D remains ambiguous. The CDR3 loop spans 15 amino acids. CDR1 DFQATT and CDR2 SNEGSKA come from the germline V gene (reference sequence). The V end lost 2 bases, the J end lost 0 bases, and 8 bases lay between the germline ends. For the CDR3, the DNA is TGCAGTGCTAGACGGCCGATCTCTGGGGCCAACGTCCTGACTTTC. It translates to CSARRPISGANVLTF.

This clonotype was observed once. The chain recombines TRBV29-1 with TRBJ1-1; unclear D gene. CDR1 is SQVTM and CDR2 is ANQGSEA in the germline V gene. Between the trimmed V and J ends, which lost 4 bases and 8 bases, there was a span of 5 bases. This CDR3 contains 9 residues. In nucleotides, the CDR3 is TGCAGCGTTGGCCAGGAAGCTTTCTTT. Residues: CSVGQEAFF.

The chain has TRBV29-1 and TRBJ2-1, with D possibly TRBD2 on 5 matching bases. V dropped 2 bases and J dropped 15 bases, with 14 bases sitting between them. The CDR3 loop spans 11 amino acids. Germline CDR1 reads SQVTM; CDR2 reads ANQGSEA. The chain's CDR3 is CSVESQDGLFF. CDR3 in DNA: TGCAGCGTTGAAAGTCAGGATGGACTGTTCTTC.

This clonotype appeared many times. This sequence joins TRBV7-9 and TRBJ2-7; D uncertain. This CDR3 has 15 amino acids. Germline assignment: CDR1 SEHNR and CDR2 FQNEAQ (reference sequence). The V and J ends lost 5 bases and 2 bases respectively, with 16 bases between them. The CDR3 sequence is CASSPRASRAYEQYF. The CDR3 nucleotides read TGTGCCAGCAGCCCCCGGGCCTCCCGGGCCTACGAGCAGTACTTC. The complete variable domain, with remaining parts taken from reference TRBV7-9 and TRBJ2-7, reads DTGVSQNPRHKITKRGQNVTFRCDPISEHNRLYWYRQTLGQGPEFLTYFQNEAQLEKSRLLSDRFSAERPKGSFSTLEIQRTEQGDSAMYLCASSPRASRAYEQYFGPGTRLTVT.

V is TRBV20-1 and J is TRBJ2-7; 14 bases align to TRBD2. Germline V gives CDR1 DFQATT, CDR2 SNEGSKA (reference sequence). The CDR3 totals 15 residues. J lost 4 bases, V lost 4 bases, and 6 bases had no gene match. DNA for the CDR3: TGCAGTGCTACGGGACTAGCGGGAGAAAGGTACGAGCAGTACTTC. Residues: CSATGLAGERYEQYF.

This clonotype showed up just a few times. The genes are TRBV11-2 and TRBJ2-1; D not resolved. From germline, CDR1 is SGHAT and CDR2 FQNNGV. V shed 2 bases and J shed 5 bases, with 7 bases lying between them. The CDR3 extends over 13 amino acids. The CDR3 region has the DNA TGTGCCAGCAGCTTATTTAGGGACAATGAGCAGTTCTTC. Encoded protein: CASSLFRDNEQFF.

CDR3 DNA sequence: TGTGCCAGCTCAGTAACAGACTCTGGGGCCAACGTCCTGACTTTC. Translation: CASSVTDSGANVLTF. The rearrangement uses TRBV18 and TRBJ2-6; D is uncertain. V was shortened by 5 bases and J by 0 bases, with 8 bases between the two germline ends. Germline CDR1 reads KGHSH; CDR2 reads LQKENI. The CDR3 has 15 residues. The variable domain in full, with the rest retrieved from reference TRBV18 and TRBJ2-6, is NAGVMQNPRHLVRRRGQEARLRCSPMKGHSHVYWYRQLPEEGLKFMVYLQKENIIDESGMPKERFSAEFPKEGPSILRIQQVVRGDSAAYFCASSVTDSGANVLTFGAGSRLTVL.

This rearrangement joins TRBV20-1 to TRBJ2-1; D ambiguous. Looked up from germline, CDR1 is DFQATT and CDR2 is SNEGSKA (reference sequence). The CDR3 consists of 12 residues. CDR3 DNA sequence: TGCAATGCCGAAGGTTCCTACAATGAGCAGTTCTTC. Protein sequence: CNAEGSYNEQFF.

The V and J genes are TRBV27 and TRBJ2-2; 8 nucleotides align to TRBD1. J lost 3 bases, V lost 11 bases, and 5 bases had no gene match. The CDR3 is made up of 13 amino acids. The germline CDR1 and CDR2 sequences are MNHEY and SMNVEV (reference sequence). The CDR3 region is CAVRGQYTGELFF. CDR3 sequence (DNA): TGTGCCGTCAGGGGGCAATACACCGGGGAGCTGTTTTTT.

This clonotype was seen only a few times. Relative to the germline gene, one junction end is altered; a read error may explain this. The chain uses TRBV7-7 and TRBJ2-1, with 9 bases aligning to TRBD2. The CDR3 has 17 amino acids. In germline, CDR1 is SSHAT, CDR2 FNYEAQ (reference sequence). The CDR3 nucleotides are TGTGCTAGCAGCTTAGCAGAGGGACTAGCAGTTTACAATGAGCAGTTCTTC. It codes for CASSLAEGLAVYNEQFF.

Remarks on this clonotype: A junction boundary mismatches the germline segment, possibly from a read error. The rearrangement joins TRBV28 to TRBJ2-5; tentative D call: TRBD1 (7 bases). Germline V lookup: CDR1 MDHEN, CDR2 SYDVKM. The CDR3 runs 16 residues. CDR3 in amino acids: CASSRGVTLGQGTQYF. The DNA for the CDR3 is TGTGCCAGCAGCAGGGGGGTTACGCTGGGGCAAGGGACCCAGTACTTC.

This chain links TRBV24-1 with TRBJ2-1; D tentatively reads TRBD1 or TRBD2 (5 bases each). The germline V and J ends were trimmed by 4 bases and 9 bases, with 15 bases remaining between them. The CDR3 contains 14 residues. Per the germline V gene, CDR1 is KGHDR and CDR2 is SFDVKD. Written as DNA, the CDR3 is TGTGCCACCAGTGACCCGGGGACCTCCAGTGAGCAGTTCTTC. Translation gives CATSDPGTSSEQFF.